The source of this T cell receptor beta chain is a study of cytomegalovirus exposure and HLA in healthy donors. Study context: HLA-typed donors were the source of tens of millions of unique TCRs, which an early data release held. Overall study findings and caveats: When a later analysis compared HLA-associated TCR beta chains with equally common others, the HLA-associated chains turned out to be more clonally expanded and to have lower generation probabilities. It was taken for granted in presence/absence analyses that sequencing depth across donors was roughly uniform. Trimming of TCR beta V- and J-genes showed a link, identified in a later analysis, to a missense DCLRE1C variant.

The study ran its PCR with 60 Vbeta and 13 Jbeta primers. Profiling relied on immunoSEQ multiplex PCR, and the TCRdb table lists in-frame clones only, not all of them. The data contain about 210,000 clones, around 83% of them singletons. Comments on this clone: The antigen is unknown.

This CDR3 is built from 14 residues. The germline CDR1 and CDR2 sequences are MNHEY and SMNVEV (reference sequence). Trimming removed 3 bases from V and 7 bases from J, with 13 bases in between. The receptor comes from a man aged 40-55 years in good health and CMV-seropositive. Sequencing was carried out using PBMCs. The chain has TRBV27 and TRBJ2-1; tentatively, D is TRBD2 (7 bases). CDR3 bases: TGTGCCAGCAGTTTCGGGGGGCCAAAAAATGAGCAGTTCTTC. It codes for CASSFGGPKNEQFF.